These 14 T cell receptor beta chains were all obtained from the same sample, sequenced in a study of T cells in Graves' hyperthyroidism and ophthalmopathy. Regions amplified from RNA transcripts were the TCR beta CDR3 regions. HTBI primers were employed in a first-round RT-PCR of the TCR CDR3. TCRdb ran MiXCR on the multiplex PCR reads and lists one entry per CDR3 protein. The table lists some 570,000 distinct CDR3 sequences, more than 13% of them singletons. Input material: blood. These TCRs come from a woman aged 18-30 years with Graves' ophthalmopathy.

This clonotype was observed at least ten times. The rearrangement uses TRBV30 and TRBJ2-3; no clear D. The CDR3 consists of 15 residues. Germline CDR1 is GTSNPN and CDR2 is SVGIG (reference sequence). V dropped 3 bases and J dropped 6 bases, with 19 bases sitting between them. This chain's CDR3 is CAWSLFPSRDDTQYF. Written as DNA, the CDR3 is TGTGCCTGGAGCCTCTTCCCCTCCCGCGACGATACGCAGTATTTT.

This clonotype has just a few counts. This chain joins TRBV24-1 and TRBJ2-3, with 8 bases that match TRBD1. This CDR3 has 16 amino acids. In germline, CDR1 is KGHDR, CDR2 SFDVKD. The ends lost 4 bases at V and 2 bases at J; junction bases unmatched: 7. This chain's CDR3 is CATSESGQGTTDTQYF. DNA for the CDR3: TGTGCCACCAGTGAATCCGGACAGGGAACCACAGATACGCAGTATTTT.

This clonotype was seen at least ten times. V and J are TRBV12-3 or TRBV12-4 and TRBJ2-1; 14 positions agree with TRBD2. J gave up 7 bases and V 6 bases, and 5 bases lay outside the gene matches. This CDR3 contains 15 residues. The CDR3: CASRMGLAGENEQFF. As DNA, the CDR3 is TGTGCCAGCAGGATGGGACTAGCGGGAGAAAATGAGCAGTTCTTC.

This clonotype appeared many times. The chain combines TRBV5-1 with TRBJ2-3; no reliable D call. Germline V gene lookup returns CDR1 SGHRS and CDR2 YFSETQ. Trimming left V 2 bases short and J 2 bases short, with 12 bases between. The CDR3 totals 15 residues. CDR3 sequence: CASSFISSPTDTQYF. The DNA of the CDR3 is TGCGCCAGCAGCTTTATCTCGTCCCCCACAGATACGCAGTATTTT.

This clonotype has a count of ten or more. The chain employs TRBV6-1 and TRBJ2-3; TRBD2 aligns across 11 bases. The CDR3 runs to 13 residues. V shed 8 bases and J 5 bases; nucleotides not matched to a gene: 3. Germline CDR1 MNHNS, CDR2 SASEGT. The CDR3 DNA follows: TGTGCCAGCCTAGCGGGAGGCGGAGATACGCAGTATTTT. Translated, it gives CASLAGGGDTQYF.

This clonotype was counted ten times or more. The rearrangement uses TRBV4-2 and TRBJ2-1, with D maybe TRBD2 (5 bases). CDR3 length: 17 amino acids. The V gene's germline CDR1 is LGHNA and CDR2 YNFKEQ. Trimming took 3 bases from V and 0 from J, leaving 15 bases between them. The CDR3 loop reads CASSQDDSESSYNEQFF. In nucleotides, the CDR3 is TGTGCCAGCAGCCAGGACGATAGCGAGAGCTCCTACAATGAGCAGTTCTTC.

This chain joins TRBV18 and TRBJ2-1; possibly TRBD2 for D (5 bases). V lost 6 bases, J lost 10 bases, and 16 bases lay in between. Germline CDR1 reads KGHSH; CDR2 reads LQKENI. The CDR3 has 13 amino acids. CDR3 DNA: TGTGCCAGCTCTCCCACCTCCGAGGGAGAGCAGTTCTTC. It codes for CASSPTSEGEQFF.

Only one count was recorded for this clonotype. The junction and the germline gene differ at one end; a read error may be behind it. V gene TRBV11-1 combines with J gene TRBJ2-1; 10 bases match TRBD2. The CDR3 length is 15 residues. Looked up from germline, CDR1 is SGHAT and CDR2 is FQDESV (reference sequence). The CDR3 nucleotides read TGTGCCAGAAGCTTGGGCCTAGCGGGAGTGGGTGAGCAGTTCTTC. Translation gives CARSLGLAGVGEQFF. The complete variable domain, with remaining parts taken from reference TRBV11-1 and TRBJ2-1, reads EAEVAQSPRYKITEKSQAVAFWCDPISGHATLYWYRQILGQGPELLVQFQDESVVDDSQLPKDRFSAERLKGVDSTLKIQPAELGDSAMYLCARSLGLAGVGEQFFGPGTRLTVL.

This clonotype was detected many times. The chain combines TRBV6-2 or TRBV6-3 with TRBJ2-1; possibly TRBD2 for D (6 bases). The CDR3 runs 15 residues. Germline V gene sequence: CDR1 MNHEY, CDR2 SVGEGT. V lost 6 bases and J 4 bases, leaving 16 bases between the germline ends. The CDR3: CASRSGSTRYNEQFF. In DNA, the CDR3 is TGTGCCAGCAGAAGCGGGTCCACTCGGTACAATGAGCAGTTCTTC.

At least ten counts were recorded for this clonotype. The chain is built from TRBV6-1 and TRBJ2-1, with TRBD2 matching over 9 bases. Trimming removed 7 bases from V and 4 bases from J; junction bases left unmatched: 20. This CDR3 is built from 19 residues. Germline CDR1 is MNHNS and CDR2 is SASEGT. The CDR3 DNA is TGTGCCAGCACCCCATTGACAGAGCGGGAGGTATATCTATACAATGAGCAGTTCTTC. This codes for CASTPLTEREVYLYNEQFF.

This clonotype was picked up many times. This chain connects TRBV5-1 to TRBJ1-4; tentatively, D is TRBD1 (5 bases). From germline, CDR1 is SGHRS and CDR2 YFSETQ. This CDR3 contains 15 residues. V was pared by 5 bases and J by 5 bases, with 16 bases between. The DNA of the CDR3 is TGCGCCAGCAGTTTGCTGGGACGACCGAATGAAAAACTGTTTTTT. This translates into CASSLLGRPNEKLFF.

Only a few counts were recorded for this clonotype. The V gene is TRBV20-1, the J gene TRBJ2-3; the D is unclear. Deletions cut 6 bases from V and 2 bases from J, with 9 bases between. Per germline, CDR1 DFQATT and CDR2 SNEGSKA (reference sequence). This CDR3 is 12 amino acids long. The DNA for the CDR3 is TGCAGTGCCACCTCAACCACAGATACGCAGTATTTT. Its translation: CSATSTTDTQYF.

This clonotype was counted a few times. This chain uses TRBV9 with TRBJ1-5; D gene uncertain. The CDR3 extends over 15 amino acids. Trimming took off 0 bases at V and 2 bases at J, with 9 bases between the two ends. Germline V gene data show CDR1 as SGDLS and CDR2 as YYNGEE. The CDR3 DNA sequence: TGTGCCAGCAGCGTAGGGGGTGGGGGCAATCAGCCCCAGCATTTT. Translated: CASSVGGGGNQPQHF.

The sample holds many counts of this clonotype. This rearrangement joins TRBV25-1 to TRBJ2-3; D unresolved. V gave up 6 bases and J gave up 0 bases, with 16 bases separating them. This CDR3 is 16 amino acids long. Germline lookup yields CDR1 MGHDK and CDR2 SYGVNS. DNA of the CDR3: TGTGCCAGCAGGGGCGAAGACGGTACTAGCACAGATACGCAGTATTTT. The encoded protein is CASRGEDGTSTDTQYF.